The 5 T cell receptor beta chains below all came from one sample that was sequenced in a study of blood T cell repertoires in COVID-19. Sequencing used immunoSEQ multiplex PCR; TCRdb keeps in-frame clones, though not all of them. The data contain around 120,000 clones, 60% to 85% of them singletons. The sample taken for sequencing was peripheral blood. The receptors shown here come from a man aged 70-80 years with acute or convalescent COVID-19.

The chain is built from TRBV6-1 and TRBJ1-5, with no clear D. The CDR3 is 14 residues long. V gave up 3 bases and J gave up 3 bases, with 9 bases separating them. CDR1 and CDR2 from the germline V gene are MNHNS and SASEGT. The CDR3 spells CASSDSGLNQPQHF. In nucleotides, the CDR3 is TGTGCCAGCAGTGATTCGGGTCTCAATCAGCCCCAGCATTTT.

J is TRBJ1-1 and V is TRBV5-1, with D possibly TRBD1 on 6 matching bases. Germline loops: CDR1 SGHRS, CDR2 YFSETQ. Trimming took 4 bases from V and 5 from J, leaving 9 bases between them. This CDR3 has 12 residues. The CDR3 loop is CASSPTGTEAFF. The CDR3 nucleotides read TGCGCCAGCAGCCCGACAGGAACTGAAGCTTTCTTT. The full variable domain, completed using reference TRBV5-1 and TRBJ1-1, is KAGVTQTPRYLIKTRGQQVTLSCSPISGHRSVSWYQQTPGQGLQFLFEYFSETQRNKGNFPGRFSGRQFSNSRSEMNVSTLELGDSALYLCASSPTGTEAFFGQGTRLTVV.

This clone occurred a few times. This chain connects TRBV29-1 to TRBJ2-7; TRBD2 might be the D (6 bases). V lost 4 bases, J lost 3 bases, and 19 bases lay in between. Germline lookup yields CDR1 SQVTM and CDR2 ANQGSEA. The CDR3 totals 15 residues. Here the CDR3 DNA reads TGCAGCGTTGTAATCCTGGCGGGACTTAACTACGAGCAGTACTTC. Translating gives CSVVILAGLNYEQYF.

This clone showed up just a few times. This CDR3 is CASSGQGAFKAFF. The CDR3 nucleotides are TGTGCCAGCAGCGGACAGGGGGCCTTTAAAGCTTTCTTT. The chain recombines TRBV5-4 with TRBJ1-1; 11 bases are shared with TRBD1. Germline V gene data show CDR1 as SGHNT and CDR2 as YYREEE (reference sequence). The J segment lost 9 bases and the V segment lost 4 bases, leaving 5 bases of the junction unmatched. The CDR3 is 13 residues long. Full variable domain (outside the CDR3, taken from reference TRBV5-4 and TRBJ1-1): ETGVTQSPTHLIKTRGQQVTLRCSSQSGHNTVSWYQQALGQGPQFIFQYYREEENGRGNFPPRFSGLQFPNYSSELNVNALELDDSALYLCASSGQGAFKAFFGQGTRLTVV.

This clone has just one count. J is TRBJ1-1 and V is TRBV25-1; D unresolved. The CDR3 consists of 13 residues. Looked up from germline, CDR1 is MGHDK and CDR2 is SYGVNS. V lost 5 bases and J lost 1, with 8 bases in between. The DNA of the CDR3 is TGTGCCAGCAGTCTAACAGCGAACACTGAAGCTTTCTTT. It specifies CASSLTANTEAFF.